Below are 8 T cell receptor beta chains sequenced from a single sample in a study of human T cells and chemical hapten exposure. A single record per CDR3 protein comes from TCRdb applying MiXCR to the RACE reads. The sample has 150,000 to 200,000 distinct CDR3 sequences; approximately 31% are singletons. As to time point: pre-sensitization, week 0. The treatment denotes: therapeutic diphenylcyclopropenone sensitization with weekly scalp DPC. The source was whole blood, collected in connection with sensitization to the hapten diphenylcyclopropenone (DPC). These receptors were obtained from a woman in her 30s with alopecia areata. Some clones in this sample may be carry-over from other donors' samples.

This clonotype has only a few counts. The chain couples TRBV5-1 to TRBJ2-4; D gene uncertain. Germline V gene data show CDR1 as SGHRS and CDR2 as YFSETQ. The V end was cut by 1 base, the J end by 0 bases, with 5 bases between. This CDR3 has 14 residues. The CDR3, as DNA: TGCGCCAGCAGCTTGACCCTAGCCAAAAACATTCAGTACTTC. Translating gives CASSLTLAKNIQYF. The full variable domain, completed using reference TRBV5-1 and TRBJ2-4, is KAGVTQTPRYLIKTRGQQVTLSCSPISGHRSVSWYQQTPGQGLQFLFEYFSETQRNKGNFPGRFSGRQFSNSRSEMNVSTLELGDSALYLCASSLTLAKNIQYFGAGTRLSVL.

By sample share, this clonotype is medium-sized. The chain carries TRBV27 and TRBJ2-7; D perhaps matches TRBD1 (5 bases). This CDR3 has 11 amino acids. Trimming stripped 11 bases from V and 3 bases from J, with 11 bases between. Per the germline V gene, CDR1 is MNHEY and CDR2 is SMNVEV (reference sequence). This chain's CDR3 is CAAGNGYEQYF. DNA of the CDR3: TGTGCCGCAGGGAACGGCTACGAGCAGTACTTC.

A few counts support this clonotype. The V and J genes are TRBV13 and TRBJ1-1; a possible D gene is TRBD1 (5 bases). There are 13 residues in the CDR3. V was trimmed by 8 bases and J by 0 bases, leaving 10 bases between them. In germline, CDR1 is PRHDT, CDR2 FYEKMQ (reference sequence). The CDR3 spells CASAIRVNTEAFF. The CDR3 bases are TGTGCCAGCGCGATCAGGGTGAACACTGAAGCTTTCTTT.

J is TRBJ1-4 and V is TRBV7-9, with D maybe TRBD1 (5 bases). The V gene lost 5 bases and the J gene lost 7 bases, with 11 bases spanning the gap. The CDR3 is 13 residues long. CDR1 is SEHNR, CDR2 FQNEAQ, per germline (reference sequence). CDR3 in DNA: TGTGCCAGCAGCCCGGAGGGGAGTGAAAAACTGTTTTTT. This gives the protein CASSPEGSEKLFF. Full variable domain (rest looked up from reference TRBV7-9 and TRBJ1-4): DTGVSQNPRHKITKRGQNVTFRCDPISEHNRLYWYRQTLGQGPEFLTYFQNEAQLEKSRLLSDRFSAERPKGSFSTLEIQRTEQGDSAMYLCASSPEGSEKLFFGSGTQLSVL.

This clonotype came up once. This chain uses TRBV29-1 with TRBJ2-5; D not certain. The germline V and J ends were trimmed by 4 bases and 1 base, with 7 bases remaining between them. This CDR3 is built from 12 residues. Germline V lookup: CDR1 SQVTM, CDR2 ANQGSEA. The DNA for the CDR3 is TGCAGCGTTGGAAAGGGCCAAGAGACCCAGTACTTC. Encoded protein: CSVGKGQETQYF.

This clonotype was counted once. The rearrangement links TRBV29-1 to TRBJ2-3; possibly TRBD1 for D (5 bases). The germline V gene has CDR1 SQVTM and CDR2 ANQGSEA. Trimming cost V 5 bases and J 1 base, with 10 bases left between them. The CDR3 loop spans 13 amino acids. The DNA for the CDR3 is TGCAGCGTTAGGGCACAGGGCACAGATACGCAGTATTTT. The encoded protein is CSVRAQGTDTQYF.

V gene TRBV4-2 combines with J gene TRBJ2-2; TRBD2 agrees at 8 bases. CDR3 length equals 16 residues. V shed 0 bases, J shed 7 bases, and the junction held 7 bases outside the gene matches. Germline CDR1 and CDR2: LGHNA and YNFKEQ. The CDR3 nucleotides are TGTGCCAGCAGCCAAGAGGCAGCGGGAGAGGTCGGGGAGCTGTTTTTT. This codes for CASSQEAAGEVGELFF.

This clonotype was counted only a few times. The V and J genes are TRBV6-1 and TRBJ2-7; D is uncertain. Trimming took off 6 bases at V and 9 bases at J, with 21 bases between the two ends. The CDR3 has 14 residues. Germline CDR1 and CDR2: MNHNS and SASEGT. The CDR3 DNA is TGTGCCAGCAGGAAGGGATTCGGGTATACCTGGCAGTACTTC. It translates to CASRKGFGYTWQYF.